Shown below are 10 T cell receptor beta chains from a single sample sequenced in a study of cytomegalovirus exposure and HLA in healthy donors. Primers: 60 Vbeta forward and 13 Jbeta reverse. Sequencing was performed with immunoSEQ multiplex PCR; in TCRdb, only in-frame clones are kept and a portion is missing. The sample lists tens of thousands of clones; roughly 79% were seen once. The specimen sequenced was PBMCs. The receptors shown here come from a man in his late teens or twenties in good health and CMV-seropositive.

V usage is TRBV18 and J usage is TRBJ2-1, with D tentatively TRBD2 (6 bases). Germline V lookup: CDR1 KGHSH, CDR2 LQKENI. V was cut by 3 bases and J by 7 bases, with 7 bases left in between. This CDR3 contains 12 residues. CDR3 coding DNA: TGTGCCAGCTCACCTGGGGGGAATGAGCAGTTCTTC. It yields the protein CASSPGGNEQFF. Full variable domain (outside the CDR3, taken from reference TRBV18 and TRBJ2-1): NAGVMQNPRHLVRRRGQEARLRCSPMKGHSHVYWYRQLPEEGLKFMVYLQKENIIDESGMPKERFSAEFPKEGPSILRIQQVVRGDSAAYFCASSPGGNEQFFGPGTRLTVL.

This clone has more than one count but fewer than ten. The chain is built from TRBV2 and TRBJ1-1; 7 bases agree with TRBD1. Germline V gene sequence: CDR1 SNHLY, CDR2 FYNNEI. V gave up 6 bases and J gave up 1 base; unmatched junction bases: 5. The CDR3 contains 14 residues. The CDR3, as DNA: TGTGCCAGCAGGCTTAGGGACAGGAACACTGAAGCTTTCTTT. This sequence encodes CASRLRDRNTEAFF.

This clone appeared once. V usage is TRBV4-2 and J usage is TRBJ1-2; D call uncertain. Trimming removed 4 bases at V and 8 bases at J, with 14 bases between. The CDR3 totals 13 residues. From germline, CDR1 is LGHNA and CDR2 YNFKEQ. The CDR3 spells CASSLRNVRGYTF. CDR3 bases: TGTGCCAGCAGCCTCAGGAACGTGCGCGGCTACACCTTC.

The V and J genes are TRBV10-3 and TRBJ1-1, with a possible D match to TRBD1 (6 bases). Germline CDR1 is ENHRY and CDR2 is SYGVKD. V dropped 7 bases and J dropped 1 base, with 13 bases sitting between them. The CDR3 has 14 amino acids. DNA of the CDR3: TGTGCCATCACGCCCTCGGGACAGAACACTGAAGCTTTCTTT. This encodes CAITPSGQNTEAFF.

V usage is TRBV28 and J usage is TRBJ1-1; possibly TRBD1 for D (6 bases). The V gene lost 6 bases and the J gene lost 4 bases, with 15 bases spanning the gap. This CDR3 region has 14 residues. CDR1 is MDHEN, CDR2 SYDVKM, per germline. CDR3 nucleotides: TGTGCCAGCAGCTCCCTAGGGGGATCCACTGAAGCTTTCTTT. Protein sequence: CASSSLGGSTEAFF.

This clone came up once. This chain links TRBV5-6 with TRBJ2-7; 9 bases map to TRBD2. This CDR3 has 12 residues. In germline, CDR1 is SGHDT, CDR2 YYEEEE. The V and J ends lost 5 bases and 4 bases, in that order; junction bases with no gene match: 1. This chain's CDR3 is CASSAGGYEQYF. The CDR3 DNA sequence: TGTGCCAGCAGTGCGGGGGGGTACGAGCAGTACTTC.

The chain links TRBV4-1 to TRBJ1-5; 8 bases align to TRBD1. The CDR3 is 16 residues long. J gave up 6 bases and V 0 bases, and 7 bases lay outside the gene matches. CDR1 is MGHRA and CDR2 is YSYEKL in the germline V gene. The CDR3 protein is CASSQDLGQGFQPQHF. CDR3 DNA sequence: TGCGCCAGCAGCCAAGATCTCGGACAGGGTTTTCAGCCCCAGCATTTT.

This chain uses TRBV28 with TRBJ1-5; 9 bases are shared with TRBD1. J gave up 0 bases and V 6 bases, and 3 bases lay outside the gene matches. The CDR3 spans 15 residues. Germline CDR1 reads MDHEN; CDR2 reads SYDVKM. The chain's CDR3 is CASRGQGFSNQPQHF. The CDR3 DNA is TGTGCCAGCAGGGGACAGGGCTTTAGCAATCAGCCCCAGCATTTT.

The chain uses TRBV14 and TRBJ2-3; no clear D gene. The CDR3 runs 16 residues. V was clipped by 0 bases and J by 2 bases, with 12 bases between them. From germline, CDR1 is SGHDN and CDR2 FVKESK. The CDR3, as DNA: TGTGCCAGCAGCCAAGACAGCGCGTACTCCACAGATACGCAGTATTTT. Its protein is CASSQDSAYSTDTQYF.

CDR3: CAISESVPLGEGYTF. CDR3 sequence (DNA): TGTGCCATCAGTGAGTCGGTGCCCCTAGGGGAAGGCTACACCTTC. The chain links TRBV10-3 to TRBJ1-2, with TRBD1 as a possible D gene (5 bases). This CDR3 region has 15 residues. Per the germline V gene, CDR1 is ENHRY and CDR2 is SYGVKD. Trimming removed 0 bases from V and 8 bases from J, with 16 bases in between.